These 25 T cell receptor beta chains were all obtained from the same sample, sequenced in a study of CD8 T cells in ankylosing spondylitis. TCRdb recomputed calls from the 5' RACE reads with MiXCR, one row per CDR3 protein. The data contain 250,000 to 300,000 distinct CDR3 sequences, 20% of them singletons. The sample comprised blood, either unsorted or a sorted T cell fraction (not recorded which). These receptors all come from a male donor with ankylosing spondylitis or in good health (not recorded which).

V is TRBV7-2 and J is TRBJ2-5; possible D gene TRBD2, 5 bases. Germline V CDR1 and CDR2: SGHTA, FQGNSA. The CDR3 runs 14 residues. The V gene lost 5 bases and the J gene lost 1 base, with 11 bases spanning the gap. The CDR3 here is CASSVRTVQETQYF. The CDR3 nucleotides read TGTGCCAGCAGCGTACGGACTGTCCAAGAGACCCAGTACTTC.

The V gene is TRBV23-1, the J gene TRBJ2-5; possible D gene TRBD2, 5 bases. TRBV23-1 has ORF status, its function being uncertain. The CDR3 has 15 residues. Trimming removed 3 bases from V and 5 bases from J, with 16 bases in between. The DNA of the CDR3 is TGCGCCAGCAGTCAGGGCGGAGGAGAGGATGAGACCCAGTACTTC. This sequence encodes CASSQGGGEDETQYF.

The chain uses TRBV20-1 and TRBJ2-5; 11 bases are a match to TRBD1. The CDR3 runs to 14 residues. V shed 7 bases and J 4 bases; nucleotides not matched to a gene: 8. Germline values: CDR1 DFQATT, CDR2 SNEGSKA (reference sequence). The CDR3 region is CSVISGQGVETQYF. DNA of the CDR3: TGCAGTGTCATCTCGGGACAGGGGGTAGAGACCCAGTACTTC.

This clonotype appeared a few times. The chain is built from TRBV20-1 and TRBJ1-4; 7 bases fit TRBD1. This CDR3 comprises 14 residues. CDR1 is DFQATT, CDR2 SNEGSKA, per germline (reference sequence). V dropped 1 base and J dropped 7; count of bases not matched to a gene: 6. The CDR3 DNA is TGCAGTGCTAGAGGAGGGGGCGCGGGTGAAAAACTGTTTTTT. This codes for CSARGGGAGEKLFF.

This clonotype was seen repeatedly, ten times or more. This chain links TRBV20-1 with TRBJ2-3, with 11 bases aligning to TRBD2. Germline V gives CDR1 DFQATT, CDR2 SNEGSKA (reference sequence). V lost 3 bases to trimming and J lost 4 bases; unmatched junction nucleotides: 9. The CDR3 loop spans 16 amino acids. The CDR3 nucleotides are TGCAGTGCTAGCGGGACTAGCGGAAAAGGGGCAGATACGCAGTATTTT. Translation: CSASGTSGKGADTQYF.

This clonotype was observed at least ten times. CDR3 region: CASSPIGRAGGLNTEAFF. The CDR3, as DNA: TGCGCCAGCAGCCCTATCGGCAGGGCAGGAGGACTGAACACTGAAGCTTTCTTT. The chain is built from TRBV4-1 and TRBJ1-1, with a weak D call TRBD1 (5 bases). This CDR3 is 18 amino acids long. Trimming cost V 4 bases and J 0 bases, with 21 bases left between them. Per germline, CDR1 MGHRA and CDR2 YSYEKL.

A note on this clonotype: This could be a read error, since a much larger clone is one nucleotide away. This chain connects TRBV4-1 to TRBJ1-2; D is possibly TRBD1 (5 bases). This CDR3 has 14 residues. CDR1 is MGHRA, CDR2 YSYEKL, per germline. The CDR3 coding sequence is TGCGCCATCAGCCCTCTGGGGGGAGCCTATGGCTACACCTTC. Protein product: CAISPLGGAYGYTF.

The chain links TRBV10-3 to TRBJ2-3; 7 bases match TRBD1. The V segment lost 6 bases and the J segment 1 base; nucleotides outside the gene matches: 10. Germline CDR1 and CDR2: ENHRY and SYGVKD. The CDR3 is 16 residues long. CDR3 amino acids: CAISGKQGSGTDTQYF. CDR3 bases: TGTGCCATCAGCGGTAAACAGGGGTCGGGCACAGATACGCAGTATTTT.

The rearrangement joins TRBV15 to TRBJ2-5; 7 bases align to TRBD1. CDR1 is LNHNV and CDR2 is YYDKDF in the germline V gene (reference sequence). The junction had 6 bases not matched to a gene; V was cut back by 0 bases and J by 5 bases. This CDR3 region has 15 residues. The CDR3 region has the DNA TGTGCCACCAGCAGAGATGACAGGGCTGCCGAGACCCAGTACTTC. Translation gives CATSRDDRAAETQYF.

The chain employs TRBV15 and TRBJ2-1, with TRBD1 as a possible D gene (5 bases). V was cut by 0 bases and J by 5 bases, with 14 bases left in between. The CDR3 has 16 amino acids. Germline CDR1 LNHNV, CDR2 YYDKDF (reference sequence). The CDR3 DNA reads as TGTGCCACCAGCAGAGATTGGGCCTTGGGGCACAATGAGCAGTTCTTC. Translation: CATSRDWALGHNEQFF.

The chain recombines TRBV29-1 with TRBJ2-5; no reliable D call. V was pared by 7 bases and J by 10 bases, with 19 bases between. The CDR3 consists of 12 residues. Germline CDR1 SQVTM, CDR2 ANQGSEA. In DNA form, the CDR3 reads TGCAGCGCCCTACCACAGTTGGGATACCAGTACTTC. This codes for CSALPQLGYQYF.

This clonotype was seen many times. The chain has TRBV15 and TRBJ2-1; D gene ambiguous. Germline V CDR1 and CDR2: LNHNV, YYDKDF (reference sequence). The V end lost 0 bases, the J end lost 9 bases, and 6 bases lay between the germline ends. The CDR3 runs 12 residues. The CDR3 nucleotides read TGTGCCACCAGCAGAGATCGCTTTGAGCAGTTCTTC. Translated: CATSRDRFEQFF.

The chain joins TRBV10-3 to TRBJ1-1; D may be TRBD1 (6 bases). CDR1 and CDR2 (germline): ENHRY, SYGVKD. Between the trimmed V and J ends, which lost 7 bases and 2 bases, there was a span of 11 bases. This CDR3 has 13 amino acids. The DNA of the CDR3 is TGTGCCATCACCAGGGACACCAACACTGAAGCTTTCTTT. This encodes CAITRDTNTEAFF.

In its sample, this clonotype was seen a few times. J is TRBJ1-1 and V is TRBV27, with D unclear. CDR1 and CDR2 from the germline V gene are MNHEY and SMNVEV (reference sequence). The CDR3 extends over 13 amino acids. V lost 6 bases and J 5 bases, leaving 13 bases between the germline ends. The CDR3 is CASSVQWRTEAFF. DNA for the CDR3: TGTGCCAGCAGCGTCCAGTGGCGAACTGAAGCTTTCTTT.

This clonotype was seen more than once but under ten times. The DNA of the CDR3 is TGTGCCACCAGCAGAGATATGGAGACCCAGTACTTC. This codes for CATSRDMETQYF. The chain recombines TRBV15 with TRBJ2-5; no definite D call. Trimming shortened V by 0 bases and J by 5 bases, and 4 bases separated the two germline ends. The germline gives CDR1 LNHNV, CDR2 YYDKDF (reference sequence). The CDR3 covers 12 residues.

The chain has TRBV6-1 and TRBJ1-1, with D possibly TRBD1 on 5 matching bases. V lost 10 bases to trimming and J lost 6 bases, with 24 bases between them. CDR3 length equals 15 residues. Per germline, CDR1 MNHNS and CDR2 SASEGT. CDR3 protein: CAIAATVNIVAEAFF. The CDR3 nucleotides are TGTGCCATCGCCGCGACAGTAAACATCGTCGCTGAAGCTTTCTTT.

Only a few counts were recorded for this clonotype. This chain joins TRBV20-1 and TRBJ2-1; unclear D gene. CDR1 and CDR2 (germline): DFQATT, SNEGSKA (reference sequence). V lost 0 bases to trimming and J lost 3 bases, with 12 bases between them. The CDR3 has 15 residues. DNA for the CDR3: TGCAGTGCTAGAGATATGGAGTGGATCTACAATGAGCAGTTCTTC. Protein product: CSARDMEWIYNEQFF.

The chain has TRBV20-1 and TRBJ2-7; TRBD2 matches 8 bases. The CDR3 extends over 12 amino acids. The germline gives CDR1 DFQATT, CDR2 SNEGSKA (reference sequence). V trimming: 3 bases; J trimming: 2 bases; junction bases outside the gene matches: 0. CDR3 bases: TGCAGTGCTAGCGGGGGGGCCTACGAGCAGTACGTC. It codes for CSASGGAYEQYV.

This clonotype was seen repeatedly, ten times or more. The genes are TRBV6-5 and TRBJ1-2, with D unresolved. Trimming cost V 0 bases and J 4 bases, with 9 bases left between them. The CDR3 runs to 14 residues. Per the germline V gene, CDR1 is MNHEY and CDR2 is SVGAGI. The CDR3 here is CASSYSGDTYGYTF. The CDR3, as DNA: TGTGCCAGCAGTTACTCGGGAGATACCTATGGCTACACCTTC.

The chain employs TRBV20-1 and TRBJ2-5; 13 bases map to TRBD2. V trimming: 1 base; J trimming: 4 bases; junction bases outside the gene matches: 6. The CDR3 has 16 residues. CDR1 is DFQATT, CDR2 SNEGSKA, per germline (reference sequence). The CDR3 nucleotides read TGCAGTGCTAGAGTTACTAGCGGGGGGGCCATAGAGACCCAGTACTTC. Amino acids: CSARVTSGGAIETQYF.

The rearrangement joins TRBV20-1 to TRBJ2-5; 7 bases match TRBD1. CDR1 is DFQATT and CDR2 is SNEGSKA in the germline V gene (reference sequence). Unmatched junction bases numbered 6, after V lost 1 base and J lost 1 base. The CDR3 is 15 residues long. CDR3 nucleotides: TGCAGTGCTAGAGCACCGACAGGGCCCCAAGAGACCCAGTACTTC. This codes for CSARAPTGPQETQYF.

The genes are TRBV20-1 and TRBJ1-5; D is unclear. The germline V gene has CDR1 DFQATT and CDR2 SNEGSKA (reference sequence). The CDR3 length is 15 residues. Trimming stripped 4 bases from V and 4 bases from J, with 17 bases between. The CDR3 reads CSATSTRRRNQPQHF. The CDR3 DNA follows: TGCAGTGCTACCAGTACAAGGCGTCGGAATCAGCCCCAGCATTTT.

This clonotype was counted many times. The chain recombines TRBV12-3 or TRBV12-4 with TRBJ1-5; TRBD1 aligns across 11 bases. J gave up 5 bases and V 6 bases, and 0 bases lay outside the gene matches. The CDR3 sequence is 13 residues long. The CDR3 DNA reads as TGTGCCAGCAGGGGACAGGGGGATCAGCCCCAGCATTTT. The encoded protein is CASRGQGDQPQHF.

This chain uses TRBV3-1 with TRBJ1-1; D remains unclear. V dropped 0 bases and J dropped 11 bases, with 19 bases sitting between them. The CDR3 covers 15 residues. Germline assignment: CDR1 LGHDT and CDR2 YNNKEL (reference sequence). The CDR3 is CASSQDNVGRMGAFF. CDR3 bases: TGTGCCAGCAGCCAAGATAATGTTGGCAGGATGGGGGCTTTCTTT.

The J gene is TRBJ2-5, the V gene TRBV5-1, with 13 positions matching TRBD2. The ends lost 4 bases at V and 4 bases at J; junction bases unmatched: 10. Germline V CDR1 and CDR2: SGHRS, YFSETQ. This CDR3 spans 17 amino acids. The CDR3 DNA follows: TGCGCCAGCAGCCCGCGATGGACTAGCGGGAGCCGAGAGACCCAGTACTTC. It codes for CASSPRWTSGSRETQYF.